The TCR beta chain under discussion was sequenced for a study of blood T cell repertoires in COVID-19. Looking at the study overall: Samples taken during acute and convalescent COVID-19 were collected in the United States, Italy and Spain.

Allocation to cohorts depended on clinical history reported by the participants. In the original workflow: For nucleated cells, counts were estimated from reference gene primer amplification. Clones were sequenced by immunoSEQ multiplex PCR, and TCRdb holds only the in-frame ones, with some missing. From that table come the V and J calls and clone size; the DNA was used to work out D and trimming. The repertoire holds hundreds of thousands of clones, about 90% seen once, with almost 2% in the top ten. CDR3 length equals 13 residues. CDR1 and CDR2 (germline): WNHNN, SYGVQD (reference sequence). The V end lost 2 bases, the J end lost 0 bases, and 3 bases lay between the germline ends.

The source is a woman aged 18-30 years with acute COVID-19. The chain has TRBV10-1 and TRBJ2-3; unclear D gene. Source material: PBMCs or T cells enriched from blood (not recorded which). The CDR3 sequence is CASSEQSTDTQYF. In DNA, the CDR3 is TGCGCCAGCAGTGAGCAGAGCACAGATACGCAGTATTTT.